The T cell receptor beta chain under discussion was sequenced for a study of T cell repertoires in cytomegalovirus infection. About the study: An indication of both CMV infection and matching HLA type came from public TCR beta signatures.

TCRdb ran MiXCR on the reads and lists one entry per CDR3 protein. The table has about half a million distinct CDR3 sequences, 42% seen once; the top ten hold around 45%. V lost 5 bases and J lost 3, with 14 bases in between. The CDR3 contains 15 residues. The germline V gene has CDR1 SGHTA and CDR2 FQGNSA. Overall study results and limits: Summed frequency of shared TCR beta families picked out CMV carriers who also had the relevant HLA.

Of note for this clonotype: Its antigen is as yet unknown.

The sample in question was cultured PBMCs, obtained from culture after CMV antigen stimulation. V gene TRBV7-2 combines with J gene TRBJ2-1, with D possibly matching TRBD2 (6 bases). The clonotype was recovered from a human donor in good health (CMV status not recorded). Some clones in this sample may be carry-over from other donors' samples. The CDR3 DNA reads TGTGCCAGCAGCCCTCGGAGGGCCCTCTACAATGAGCAGTTCTTC. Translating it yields CASSPRRALYNEQFF. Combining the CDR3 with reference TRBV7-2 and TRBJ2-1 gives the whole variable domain GAGVSQSPSNKVTEKGKDVELRCDPISGHTALYWYRQSLGQGLEFLIYFQGNSAPDKSGLPSDRFSAERTGGSVSTLTIQRTQQEDSAVYLCASSPRRALYNEQFFGPGTRLTVL.